These 27 T cell receptor beta chains came from one sample sequenced in a study of blood T cell repertoires in COVID-19 (dated by TCRdb to between 2020 and 2021). The protocol used for the library was the immunoSEQ multiplex PCR assay. This is the immuneACCESS table as TCRdb keeps it, with only in-frame sequences that have V and J called. A part of the clones is gone; compared with another copy, unresolved V genes explain less than half, and the rest is unexplained. For this sample the table gives hundreds of thousands of clones, of which under 90% were detected only once. Together, the top ten hold about a sixth of the sample. Sequenced input: peripheral blood. The receptor source for this set is a woman of 80 years or more with active or convalescent COVID-19.

J is TRBJ1-4 and V is TRBV9; D is undetermined. Germline-derived CDR1 and CDR2 are SGDLS and YYNGEE. V lost 0 bases to trimming and J lost 3 bases, with 6 bases between them. CDR3 length: 14 residues. CDR3 loop: CASSVGVSNEKLFF. CDR3 sequence (DNA): TGTGCCAGCAGCGTAGGAGTGTCTAATGAAAAACTGTTTTTT.

This sequence joins TRBV5-1 and TRBJ1-2; D is possibly TRBD1 (5 bases). Germline V gene sequence: CDR1 SGHRS, CDR2 YFSETQ. CDR3 length equals 13 residues. V was trimmed by 5 bases and J by 6 bases, leaving 14 bases between them. The CDR3 loop reads CASRLNQGNGYTF. CDR3 coding DNA: TGCGCCAGCAGATTGAACCAGGGAAATGGCTACACCTTC.

The J gene is TRBJ2-7, the V gene TRBV10-3; TRBD2 aligns across 13 bases. V was pared by 9 bases and J by 6 bases, with 5 bases of the junction left unmatched. Looked up from germline, CDR1 is ENHRY and CDR2 is SYGVKD. The CDR3 length is 13 residues. The CDR3 region is CAIRTSGSREQYF. CDR3 sequence (DNA): TGTGCCATTCGGACTAGCGGGAGTCGCGAGCAGTACTTC.

This CDR3 is CSGGWLEKETQYF. Written as DNA, the CDR3 is TGCAGCGGAGGTTGGTTGGAAAAAGAGACCCAGTACTTC. V usage is TRBV29-1 and J usage is TRBJ2-5; D ambiguous. V was shortened by 7 bases and J by 3 bases, with 15 bases between the two germline ends. Germline V gives CDR1 SQVTM, CDR2 ANQGSEA. The CDR3 consists of 13 residues.

The V call is TRBV5-1, the J call TRBJ2-1, with D perhaps matching TRBD1 (5 bases). Germline CDR1 reads SGHRS; CDR2 reads YFSETQ. This CDR3 comprises 16 residues. Deletions cut 0 bases from V and 1 base from J, with 11 bases between. In DNA, the CDR3 is TGCGCCAGCAGCTTGGGTGCAGGGTGGTCCTACAATGAGCAGTTCTTC. Protein sequence: CASSLGAGWSYNEQFF.

The chain uses TRBV6-1 and TRBJ1-2; no definite D call. Germline CDR1 and CDR2: MNHNS and SASEGT. This CDR3 contains 15 residues. V lost 0 bases and J lost 3, with 11 bases in between. CDR3 DNA: TGTGCCAGCAGTGAAGCGTCAGGAAGTTACTATGGCTACACCTTC. This codes for CASSEASGSYYGYTF.

The chain joins TRBV10-3 to TRBJ2-3; tentative D call: TRBD2 (5 bases). CDR1 is ENHRY, CDR2 SYGVKD, per germline. The CDR3 extends over 14 amino acids. V was clipped by 8 bases and J by 1 base, with 13 bases between them. For the CDR3, the DNA is TGTGCCATCGCTAAGGACTCCCGCACAGATACGCAGTATTTT. Translation: CAIAKDSRTDTQYF.

This clone was seen more than once but under ten times. The CDR3 reads CASSISGAPGQGPKNIQYF. CDR3 nucleotides: TGTGCCAGTAGTATTTCCGGGGCTCCGGGACAGGGTCCCAAAAACATTCAGTACTTC. V is TRBV19 and J is TRBJ2-4; TRBD1 matches 9 bases. Trimming took 3 bases from V and 2 from J; bases not matched to a gene: 14. The CDR3 sequence is 19 residues long. The germline gives CDR1 LNHDA, CDR2 SQIVND (reference sequence).

This chain uses TRBV9 with TRBJ1-4, with 9 bases fitting TRBD1. Trimming at V came to 3 bases and at J to 7 bases, leaving 7 bases not matched to a gene. This CDR3 has 15 amino acids. CDR1 SGDLS and CDR2 YYNGEE come from the germline V gene. CDR3 protein: CASSATGTGFEKLFF. CDR3 nucleotides: TGTGCCAGCAGCGCCACCGGGACAGGGTTTGAAAAACTGTTTTTT.

J is TRBJ1-5 and V is TRBV19, with TRBD1 matching over 8 bases. The CDR3 is 16 amino acids. The germline V gene has CDR1 LNHDA and CDR2 SQIVND (reference sequence). V trimming: 8 bases; J trimming: 2 bases; junction bases outside the gene matches: 11. The CDR3 is CASAIFQTGGNQPQHF. The CDR3 bases are TGTGCCAGTGCTATATTCCAGACAGGGGGCAATCAGCCCCAGCATTTT.

The chain recombines TRBV5-5 with TRBJ2-2; D gene unclear. Germline CDR1 reads SGHKS; CDR2 reads YYEKEE (reference sequence). V lost 4 bases, J lost 6 bases, and 13 bases lay in between. The CDR3 has 14 amino acids. CDR3 nucleotide sequence: TGTGCCAGCAGCGCAGAATCACGTTCCGGGGAGCTGTTTTTT. Its translation is CASSAESRSGELFF.

This clone was observed a few times. V usage is TRBV2 and J usage is TRBJ1-1; TRBD1 matches 7 bases. Germline CDR1 reads SNHLY; CDR2 reads FYNNEI. Trimming at V came to 6 bases and at J to 8 bases, leaving 15 bases not matched to a gene. The CDR3 consists of 15 residues. The DNA for the CDR3 is TGTGCCAGCAGCTTACTCCGGGACAGCAGACCCGAAGCTTTCTTT. Translation gives CASSLLRDSRPEAFF. The complete variable domain, with remaining parts taken from reference TRBV2 and TRBJ1-1, reads EPEVTQTPSHQVTQMGQEVILRCVPISNHLYFYWYRQILGQKVEFLVSFYNNEISEKSEIFDDQFSVERPDGSNFTLKIRSTKLEDSAMYFCASSLLRDSRPEAFFGQGTRLTVV.

The V gene is TRBV5-4, the J gene TRBJ1-1; D ambiguous. Trimming took 6 bases from V and 3 from J, leaving 18 bases between them. The CDR3 extends over 15 amino acids. Germline CDR1 reads SGHNT; CDR2 reads YYREEE (reference sequence). The CDR3 coding sequence is TGTGCCAGCACTATGGGCGGGTCTAGTGACACTGAAGCTTTCTTT. It yields the protein CASTMGGSSDTEAFF. Looking up the rest from reference TRBV5-4 and TRBJ1-1 gives the full variable domain: ETGVTQSPTHLIKTRGQQVTLRCSSQSGHNTVSWYQQALGQGPQFIFQYYREEENGRGNFPPRFSGLQFPNYSSELNVNALELDDSALYLCASTMGGSSDTEAFFGQGTRLTVV.

This rearrangement joins TRBV6-6 to TRBJ2-7, with a possible D match to TRBD1 (6 bases). The V gene's germline CDR1 is MNHNY and CDR2 SVGAGI (reference sequence). Trimming left V 2 bases short and J 3 bases short, with 17 bases between. CDR3 length: 16 residues. CDR3 loop: CASSYPQQTGDYEQYF. The CDR3 nucleotides are TGTGCCAGCAGTTACCCACAACAGACAGGAGACTACGAGCAGTACTTC.

The rearrangement links TRBV7-2 to TRBJ1-6, with 8 bases identical to TRBD1. Germline V gene sequence: CDR1 SGHTA, CDR2 FQGNSA. Trimming at V came to 5 bases and at J to 9 bases, leaving 12 bases not matched to a gene. This CDR3 spans 16 amino acids. The CDR3 coding sequence is TGTGCCAGCAGCCCAGACAGGGGAGGATCGGGTTCACCCCTCCACTTT. It specifies CASSPDRGGSGSPLHF. Looking up the rest from reference TRBV7-2 and TRBJ1-6 gives the full variable domain: GAGVSQSPSNKVTEKGKDVELRCDPISGHTALYWYRQSLGQGLEFLIYFQGNSAPDKSGLPSDRFSAERTGGSVSTLTIQRTQQEDSAVYLCASSPDRGGSGSPLHFGNGTRLTVT.

V gene TRBV5-6 combines with J gene TRBJ2-1, with D unresolved. The V and J ends lost 4 bases and 7 bases respectively, with 9 bases between them. The CDR3 sequence is 12 residues long. The V gene's germline CDR1 is SGHDT and CDR2 YYEEEE. CDR3 loop: CASSPRLNEQFF. In DNA form, the CDR3 reads TGTGCCAGCAGCCCTCGGTTAAATGAGCAGTTCTTC.

The CDR3 is CASSAITGGASEKLFF. CDR3 nucleotide sequence: TGTGCCAGCAGCGCGATTACAGGGGGCGCGAGTGAAAAACTGTTTTTT. The chain combines TRBV7-6 with TRBJ1-4; 9 bases align to TRBD1. This CDR3 contains 16 residues. Germline CDR1 is SGHVS and CDR2 is FNYEAQ. The V segment lost 5 bases and the J segment 7 bases; nucleotides outside the gene matches: 11.

The CDR3 sequence is CASSSTSGGNWYEQYF. CDR3 nucleotide sequence: TGTGCCAGCTCCTCGACGTCGGGCGGGAACTGGTACGAGCAGTACTTC. The V and J genes are TRBV18 and TRBJ2-7; the D gene is possibly TRBD2 (6 bases). The germline V gene encodes CDR1 KGHSH and CDR2 LQKENI. The CDR3 sequence is 16 residues long. The V end lost 6 bases, the J end lost 4 bases, and 22 bases lay between the germline ends.

V gene TRBV7-2 combines with J gene TRBJ2-2; possible D gene TRBD2, 6 bases. The CDR3 runs 15 residues. V gave up 8 bases and J gave up 5 bases, with 18 bases separating them. Germline assignment: CDR1 SGHTA and CDR2 FQGNSA. The DNA of the CDR3 is TGTGCCAGCGGGCCTTTGAGGGGAGGAACCGGGGAGCTGTTTTTT. Protein product: CASGPLRGGTGELFF. The full variable domain, with the rest looked up from reference TRBV7-2 and TRBJ2-2, is GAGVSQSPSNKVTEKGKDVELRCDPISGHTALYWYRQSLGQGLEFLIYFQGNSAPDKSGLPSDRFSAERTGGSVSTLTIQRTQQEDSAVYLCASGPLRGGTGELFFGEGSRLTVL.

The rearrangement uses TRBV7-6 and TRBJ2-3, with D tentatively TRBD2 (5 bases). The CDR3 has 12 amino acids. In germline, CDR1 is SGHVS, CDR2 FNYEAQ. V dropped 3 bases and J dropped 5 bases, with 6 bases sitting between them. CDR3 sequence: CASSFRGDTQYF. In nucleotides, the CDR3 is TGTGCCAGCAGCTTCCGGGGAGATACGCAGTATTTT.

The chain joins TRBV18 to TRBJ2-6; no firm D call. Germline V CDR1 and CDR2: KGHSH, LQKENI. This CDR3 comprises 14 residues. V lost 7 bases, J lost 0 bases, and 7 bases lay in between. CDR3 region: CASFQNSGANVLTF. The DNA for the CDR3 is TGTGCCAGCTTTCAGAACTCTGGGGCCAACGTCCTGACTTTC.

V and J are TRBV11-3 and TRBJ1-6; weak D call: TRBD1 (5 bases). This CDR3 has 15 residues. Germline V lookup: CDR1 SGHNT, CDR2 YENEEA. Trimming removed 5 bases from V and 4 bases from J, with 12 bases in between. The CDR3 spells CASSQDSQYNSPLHF. For the CDR3, the DNA is TGTGCCAGCAGCCAAGACAGCCAATATAATTCACCCCTCCACTTT. The full variable domain, rest sourced from reference TRBV11-3 and TRBJ1-6, is EAGVVQSPRYKIIEKKQPVAFWCNPISGHNTLYWYLQNLGQGPELLIRYENEEAVDDSQLPKDRFSAERLKGVDSTLKIQPAELGDSAVYLCASSQDSQYNSPLHFGNGTRLTVT.

The V call is TRBV5-4, the J call TRBJ2-2, with D perhaps TRBD1 (6 bases). V gave up 5 bases and J gave up 1 base, with 9 bases separating them. Germline V gene data show CDR1 as SGHNT and CDR2 as YYREEE (reference sequence). CDR3 length: 14 amino acids. The CDR3 nucleotides read TGTGCCAGCAGGCCGGGACAGAACACCGGGGAGCTGTTTTTT. Protein product: CASRPGQNTGELFF.

The gene calls are TRBV25-1 and TRBJ2-2; 7 bases match TRBD1. The CDR3 has 15 residues. Germline V gives CDR1 MGHDK, CDR2 SYGVNS. Trimming cost V 4 bases and J 2 bases; bases outside gene matches: 4. The chain's CDR3 is CASSGGGSNTGELFF. Here the CDR3 DNA reads TGTGCCAGCAGTGGAGGGGGCAGCAACACCGGGGAGCTGTTTTTT.

V is TRBV7-2 and J is TRBJ1-2; maybe TRBD1 (5 bases). Looked up from germline, CDR1 is SGHTA and CDR2 is FQGNSA. The CDR3 length is 13 residues. Trimming pared 5 bases from V and 8 bases from J, leaving 15 bases between. The CDR3 region is CASSPTGVRGYTF. The CDR3 DNA follows: TGTGCCAGCAGCCCGACGGGGGTTCGGGGCTACACCTTC.

This clone was recorded a few times. This chain links TRBV5-1 with TRBJ1-2, with 7 bases fitting TRBD1. The germline V gene encodes CDR1 SGHRS and CDR2 YFSETQ. The CDR3 totals 14 residues. Germline trimming cut 2 bases from V and 5 bases from J; bases unmatched to any gene: 6. CDR3 loop: CASSFGTDFYGYTF. CDR3 nucleotide sequence: TGCGCCAGCAGCTTTGGGACAGACTTTTATGGCTACACCTTC.

V and J are TRBV15 and TRBJ2-5, with a possible D match to TRBD2 (6 bases). Trimming stripped 1 base from V and 2 bases from J, with 8 bases between. The CDR3 runs 14 residues. Germline values: CDR1 LNHNV, CDR2 YYDKDF (reference sequence). This CDR3 is CATSRVGTQETQYF. For the CDR3, the DNA is TGTGCCACCAGCAGAGTCGGGACTCAAGAGACCCAGTACTTC.